This TCR beta chain was sequenced in a study of shared clonotypes between healthy human individuals. When replicate PCRs were run on sorted subsets, they used 150 to 250 ng DNA, some 33,000 T cell genomes. Repertoires were generated with immunoSEQ multiplex PCR, while TCRdb's copy carries only in-frame clones and drops some. The sample holds just over 2,000,000 clones, over 85% seen once. V shed 3 bases, J shed 6 bases, and the junction held 6 bases outside the gene matches. Germline V lookup: CDR1 LNHDA, CDR2 SQIVND (reference sequence). CDR3 length: 15 amino acids. A CD45RA+ naive subset and a CD45RA-negative memory subset were split from CD4+ cells.

The rearrangement uses TRBV19 and TRBJ1-4; 8 bases map to TRBD1. Material for sequencing was naive CD4+ T cells sorted from blood. Subset given: CD45RA+ positively selected. The origin of this receptor is a man aged 18-30 years in good health. Written as DNA, the CDR3 is TGTGCCAGTAGTATGGGACAGGTGTTTCATGAAAAACTGTTTTTT. Translating gives CASSMGQVFHEKLFF.